The TCR beta chain described here comes from a study of cytomegalovirus exposure and HLA in healthy donors (dated by TCRdb to 2016 to 2017). Background for the entire study: According to an earlier analysis of 587 of the donors, 150 million to 200 million T cells yielded some 110 million unique TCR beta sequences and 276 Gb of sequence data. To predict cytomegalovirus infection status, the study combined high-throughput TCR immunosequencing, statistical association of individual TCRs with disease status, and machine learning. A later genetic analysis used genome-wide SNP genotypes for about 60% of the roughly 700 donors, treating that subset as a discovery cohort. The later analysis used no new phenotypic data to find candidate immune exposures, relying instead on TCR beta sequences and their occurrence across donors. Typing coverage differed by locus: A, B, C, DRB1 and DQB1 were typed in about 620-640 donors, DQA1 in about 560, DPA1 in roughly 590, and DPB1 in roughly 470. On average, about 200,000 unique TCR beta nucleotide sequences were sequenced per donor among a few hundred genotyped donors of the cohort, with 15% to 20% of those sequences being non-productive. Every discovery cohort repertoire had been produced on one sequencing platform. A separate validation cohort of about 110 different subjects was used in addition to the 666-subject first cohort. The genetic ancestry cluster associated with self-reported Caucasian donors included about 81% of the roughly 400 genotyped donors. In a later analysis, previously published TCR beta repertoires from 670 or so donors were re-analyzed and high-resolution HLA genotyping was added so that TCR occurrence patterns could be studied. The study used immunosequencing to profile the T cell repertoires of several hundred subjects and linked those repertoires to cytomegalovirus serostatus. An earlier analysis of a few hundred of the donors applied high-throughput TCR beta sequencing to assess whether each TCR beta V gene segment acted as functional or pseudogenic. An early release covering roughly 640 HLA-typed donors comprised roughly 300 gigabases of sequencing data and 85 million or so unique TCR sequences. A few DR-DQ haplotypes were treated as single units for association and clustering because of strong linkage in the cohort. Donor age, sex, ethnicity and CMV serostatus were collected together with the repertoire data. HLA typing covered class I and class II loci at four-digit resolution. The study was designed to test whether signatures of past pathogen exposure could be identified by cataloging public T cell receptors. Overall study outcomes, separate from this receptor: Approximately 16 rarely observed V segments, including chromosome 9 orphons, were excluded from the earlier analysis of approximately 600 of the donors because counts were too low. In vitro tests confirmed that three of the cytomegalovirus-associated TCR beta chains recognize cytomegalovirus antigens. Most CMV-associated TCR beta chains appeared to be HLA-restricted in a later analysis, and the HLA associations seemed to be driven largely by CMV exposure. Linkage disequilibrium might explain the correlated functional status among segregating V segments, but an unknown experimental factor could not be excluded. According to a later genetic analysis, donors in an Asian-associated ancestry cluster had fewer N-insertions in productive TCRs than the approximately 710-donor mean. At a false discovery rate of 0.05, a later analysis linked roughly 17,000 TCR beta sequences to specific HLA alleles. Roughly uniform sequencing depth across donors was assumed in presence/absence analyses, although this assumption may not hold. Immune exposure information for the cohort was limited to CMV serostatus. Across donors, most TCR sequences were observed very rarely, whereas some public TCRs were present in many individuals. In a later analysis, several top co-occurrence clusters were reported to appear linked to parvovirus B19, influenza, CMV and Epstein-Barr virus. Because HLA typing was missing for some donors at each locus, association tests included only the typed subset. In a later analysis, TCR association rates were found to vary across HLA loci, with the most associated TCRs seen for DRB1 alleles and the fewest for HLA-C alleles. In both the original and validation cohorts, the classifier was reported to diagnose cytomegalovirus status with high specificity and sensitivity. A later analysis found that HLA-associated TCR beta chains were more clonally expanded and had lower generation probabilities than equally common non-associated chains. When HLA alleles, especially DR and DQ, strongly co-occurred, attributing TCR associations to individual alleles was difficult. A further reported finding was that TCR beta sequences accurately predicted the HLA-A and HLA-B alleles for most subjects in the first cohort. Only TCR beta chains were sequenced in this cohort, and the absence of alpha or paired-chain data limited detectable features. An association between a missense DCLRE1C variant and V-gene and J-gene trimming of TCR beta chains was found in a later genetic analysis and replicated in an independent cohort. An earlier analysis of some 560 of the donors showed that most TCR beta V segments appeared in productive rearrangements either about 90% or about 30% of the time, which broadly matched IMGT annotations. A total of fewer than 200 TCR beta chains were listed by the study as associated with cytomegalovirus. The authors suggested that the approach could potentially be extended to other disease states and immunological phenotypes. The sequencing pipeline was judged likely to have produced a cluster of highly shared sequence variants as a technical artifact. Some IMGT-functional V segments, including TRBV6-2 and TRBV6-3, could not be distinguished by the 87-base-pair reads and were therefore excluded.

Its CDR3 holds 12 amino acids, cysteine through phenylalanine. The entry retains the CDR3 DNA only, 36 bases that are in frame from base 1. CDR1 and CDR2 are drawn from the germline V gene: MNHEY, SVGAGI. V gives up 10 bases and J gives up 4 bases, and the segment between their germline ends measures 13 bases. The cohort was made up of several hundred healthy bone marrow donors. Cohort members were all nominally healthy when sampled, although unrecorded immune exposures were likely present. The donor was CMV seronegative and was included in the group of 352 seronegative cohort members. Each donor provided a peripheral blood sample, and peripheral blood mononuclear cells were used for TCR beta sequencing. Genomic DNA extraction from the blood cell samples was performed with the Qiagen DNeasy Blood Extraction Kit. The receptor library was made with the immunoSEQ multiplex PCR assay. For the multiplex PCR, a mixture combining 60 forward primers for TCR Vbeta segments and 13 reverse primers for TCR Jbeta segments was used. The CDR3 region of rearranged TCR beta genes was amplified from genomic DNA with a multiplex PCR assay. On the Illumina HiSeq System, the amplified TCR beta libraries were sequenced as 87-base-pair reads. The published analysis was carried out like this. In a later analysis, some 80 million unique TCR beta chains were counted across the 650 to 700 repertoires, and around 10 million of these chains were shared by at least two donors. To remove PCR and sequencing errors, raw reads were error-corrected and collapsed into unique sequences using a nearest-neighbor algorithm that merged closely related sequences. To assign V, D and J gene segments, CDR3 sequences were aligned to IMGT reference sequences. Each retained sequence needed at least a six-nucleotide match to both a V gene segment and a J gene segment. Rearrangements were classified as productive when the CDR3 lacked stop codons and remained in frame with V and J, and all other rearrangements were classified as non-productive. CDR3 was defined by IMGT convention, running from the second conserved V-encoded cysteine to the conserved J-encoded phenylalanine. The earlier analysis of some 580 of the donors excluded any sequence lacking an unambiguous match to a single V gene segment. In an earlier analysis of a few hundred of the donors, a V segment was called functional when productive rearrangements were above 56.7%, and segregating when the standard deviation between donors exceeded 5%. A statistical classification framework was built to diagnose cytomegalovirus status from the catalog of TCR beta chain sequences. V and J gene assignment, in a later analysis, came from comparing TCR nucleotide sequences with IMGT/GENE-DB human TR gene sequences. Using the TCRdist pipeline, a later analysis assigned CDR3 sequences along with most-parsimonious VDJ recombination scenarios. In a later analysis, each TCR beta chain was defined by its CDR3 amino acid sequence together with its V-gene family, and reads without a unique V-gene family were excluded. A later analysis removed 592 highly shared, low-generation-probability nucleotide sequences to deal with suspected cross-contamination and a sequencing artifact. In a later analysis, a clonal expansion index was calculated for each public chain from normalized within-repertoire ranks of inferred template counts. Generation probabilities in a later analysis came from a VDJ recombination model fitted to out-of-frame rearrangements, and those results were checked against IGoR. Hypergeometric tests were used in a later analysis to score TCR-TCR, TCR-HLA and TCR-CMV co-occurrence, with a repertoire-size bias correction applied to the TCR pairs. False discovery rates were estimated in a later analysis by permuting HLA or CMV assignments 20 times. A later analysis grouped co-occurring TCRs with DBSCAN, adding TCRdist sequence similarity when clustering within HLA-allele-positive subsets. Co-occurrence clustering excluded repertoires with fewer than 30,000 or more than 120,000 public chains, plus five with anomalous nucleotide sharing. TCRdb mirrors the immuneACCESS table, restricted to in-frame sequences. Some clones are absent from its copies; in checked studies, under half trace to an unresolved V gene, and the reason for the others is unknown. The DNA was the basis for D and trimming; V, J and clone size are from that table. The sample table contains roughly 67,000 clones; only one count was recorded for 80% to 90% of them. The ten largest clones add up to around 3.2% of the sample.

As for this clone: Its antigen is unknown. No base quality values were provided; no much bigger clone lies one nucleotide off.

The source of this sequence is a woman in her 30s in good health and CMV-seronegative. Recombination joined TRBV6-5 with TRBJ1-2, and TRBD1 may be the D gene, going by 5 matching bases. Sequenced: PBMCs. The DNA reads as follows: TGTGCCACCATCGGGACTTTCTATGGCTACACCTTC. This translates into CATIGTFYGYTF.